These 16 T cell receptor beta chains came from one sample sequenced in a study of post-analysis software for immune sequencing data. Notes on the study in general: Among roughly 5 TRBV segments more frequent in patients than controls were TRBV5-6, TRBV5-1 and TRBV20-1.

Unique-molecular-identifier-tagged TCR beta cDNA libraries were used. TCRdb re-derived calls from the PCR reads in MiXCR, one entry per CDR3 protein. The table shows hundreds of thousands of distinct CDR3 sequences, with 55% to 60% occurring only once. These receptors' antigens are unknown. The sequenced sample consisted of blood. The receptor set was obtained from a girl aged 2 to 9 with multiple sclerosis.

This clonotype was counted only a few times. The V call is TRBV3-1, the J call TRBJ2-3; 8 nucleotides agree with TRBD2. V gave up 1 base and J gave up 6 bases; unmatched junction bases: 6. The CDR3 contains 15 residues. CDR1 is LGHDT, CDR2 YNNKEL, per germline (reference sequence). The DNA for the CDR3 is TGTGCCAGCAGCCAAGTGTCACTAGCGGCGGATACGCAGTATTTT. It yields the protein CASSQVSLAADTQYF.

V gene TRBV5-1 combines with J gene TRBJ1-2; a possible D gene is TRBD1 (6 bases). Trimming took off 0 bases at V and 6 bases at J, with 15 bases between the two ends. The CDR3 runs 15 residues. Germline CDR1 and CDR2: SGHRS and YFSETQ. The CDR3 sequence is CASSLGDTLRHGYTF. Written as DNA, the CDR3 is TGCGCCAGCAGCTTGGGGGACACACTTCGGCATGGCTACACCTTC.

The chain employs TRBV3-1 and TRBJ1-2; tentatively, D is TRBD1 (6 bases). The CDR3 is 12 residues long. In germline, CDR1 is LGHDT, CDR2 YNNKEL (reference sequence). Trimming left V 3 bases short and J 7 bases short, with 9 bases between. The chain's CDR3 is CASSQIRGGYTF. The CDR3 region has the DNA TGTGCCAGCAGCCAGATCAGGGGTGGCTACACCTTC.

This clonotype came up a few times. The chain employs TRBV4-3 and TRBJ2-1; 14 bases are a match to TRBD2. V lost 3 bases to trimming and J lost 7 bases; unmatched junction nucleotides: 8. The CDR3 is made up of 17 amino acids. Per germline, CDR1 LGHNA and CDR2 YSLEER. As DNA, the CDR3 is TGCGCCAGCAGCCAGGTGACGACTAGCGGGGGGGAGAATGAGCAGTTCTTC. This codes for CASSQVTTSGGENEQFF.

The CDR3 DNA is TGTGCCAGCAGCTTAGGCGGGGGAGTTGAAGATACGCAGTATTTT. It encodes CASSLGGGVEDTQYF. The chain links TRBV7-2 to TRBJ2-3; 7 bases align to TRBD2. V was pared by 1 base and J by 5 bases, with 6 bases of the junction left unmatched. Germline V CDR1 and CDR2: SGHTA, FQGNSA. This CDR3 contains 15 residues. The complete variable domain, with remaining parts taken from reference TRBV7-2 and TRBJ2-3, reads GAGVSQSPSNKVTEKGKDVELRCDPISGHTALYWYRQSLGQGLEFLIYFQGNSAPDKSGLPSDRFSAERTGGSVSTLTIQRTQQEDSAVYLCASSLGGGVEDTQYFGPGTRLTVL.

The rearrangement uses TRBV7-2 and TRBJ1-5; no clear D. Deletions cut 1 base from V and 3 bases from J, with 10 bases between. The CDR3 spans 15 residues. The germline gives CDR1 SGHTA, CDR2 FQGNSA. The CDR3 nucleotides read TGTGCCAGCAGCTTAGGTCCTAGCATCAATCAGCCCCAGCATTTT. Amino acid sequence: CASSLGPSINQPQHF.

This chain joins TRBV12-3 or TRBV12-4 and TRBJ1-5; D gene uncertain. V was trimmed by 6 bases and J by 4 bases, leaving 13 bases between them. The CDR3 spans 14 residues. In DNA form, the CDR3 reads TGTGCCAGCAGGGGGTGGGGTGGGAATCAGCCCCAGCATTTT. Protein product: CASRGWGGNQPQHF.

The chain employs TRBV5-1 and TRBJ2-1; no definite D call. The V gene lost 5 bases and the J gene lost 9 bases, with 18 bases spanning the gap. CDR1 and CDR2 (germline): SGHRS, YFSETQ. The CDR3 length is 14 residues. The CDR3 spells CASRPGLGEIEQFF. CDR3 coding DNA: TGCGCCAGCAGACCGGGCCTCGGAGAGATTGAGCAGTTCTTC.

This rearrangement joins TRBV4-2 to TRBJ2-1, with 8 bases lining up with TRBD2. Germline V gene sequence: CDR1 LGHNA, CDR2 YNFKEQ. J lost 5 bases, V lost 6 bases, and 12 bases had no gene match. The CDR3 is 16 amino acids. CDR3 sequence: CASSDRRAGGHNEQFF. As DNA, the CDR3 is TGTGCCAGCAGTGATCGACGGGCGGGAGGTCACAATGAGCAGTTCTTC.

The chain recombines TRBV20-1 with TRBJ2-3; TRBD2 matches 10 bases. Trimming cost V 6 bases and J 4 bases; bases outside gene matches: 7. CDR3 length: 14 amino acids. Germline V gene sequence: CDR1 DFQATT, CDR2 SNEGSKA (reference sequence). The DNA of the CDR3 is TGCAGTGCGTCTAGCGGGAGTCCCCCAGATACGCAGTATTTT. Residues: CSASSGSPPDTQYF.

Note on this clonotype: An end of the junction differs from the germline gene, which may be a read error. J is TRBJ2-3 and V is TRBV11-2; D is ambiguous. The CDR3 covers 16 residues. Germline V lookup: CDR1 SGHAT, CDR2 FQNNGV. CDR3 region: CAGSLVDGWGTDTQYF. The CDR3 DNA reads TGTGCCGGCAGCTTAGTTGATGGGTGGGGCACAGATACGCAGTATTTT.

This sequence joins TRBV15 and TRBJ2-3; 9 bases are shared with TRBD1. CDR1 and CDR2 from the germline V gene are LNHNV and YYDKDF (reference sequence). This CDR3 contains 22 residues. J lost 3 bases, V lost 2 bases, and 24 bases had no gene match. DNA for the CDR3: TGTGCCACCAGCAGATGGACAGGGGACGTCGGCGGGCGGCTGAAATTTACAGATACGCAGTATTTT. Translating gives CATSRWTGDVGGRLKFTDTQYF.

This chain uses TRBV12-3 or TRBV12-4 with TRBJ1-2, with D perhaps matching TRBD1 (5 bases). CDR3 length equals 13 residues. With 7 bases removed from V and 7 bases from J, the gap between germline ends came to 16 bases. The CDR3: CASTLWGVGGYTF. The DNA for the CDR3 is TGTGCCAGCACCCTTTGGGGGGTGGGTGGCTACACCTTC.

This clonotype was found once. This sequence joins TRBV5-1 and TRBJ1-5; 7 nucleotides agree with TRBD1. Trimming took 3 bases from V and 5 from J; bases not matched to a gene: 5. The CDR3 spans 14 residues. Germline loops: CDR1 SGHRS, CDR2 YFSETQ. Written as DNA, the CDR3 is TGCGCCAGCAGCTCGACAGGGCCGGATCAGCCCCAGCATTTT. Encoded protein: CASSSTGPDQPQHF.

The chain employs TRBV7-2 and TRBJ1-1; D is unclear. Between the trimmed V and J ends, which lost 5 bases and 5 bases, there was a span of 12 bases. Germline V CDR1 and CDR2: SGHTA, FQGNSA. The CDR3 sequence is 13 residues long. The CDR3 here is CASSPRVGTEAFF. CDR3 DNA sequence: TGTGCCAGCAGCCCGAGGGTGGGTACTGAAGCTTTCTTT.

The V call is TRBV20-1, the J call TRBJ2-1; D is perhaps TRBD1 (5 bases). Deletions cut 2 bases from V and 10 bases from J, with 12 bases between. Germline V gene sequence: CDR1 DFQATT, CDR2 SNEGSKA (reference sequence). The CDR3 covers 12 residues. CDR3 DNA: TGCAGTGCTAGACCGGCAGGGAAGGAGCAGTTCTTC. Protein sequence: CSARPAGKEQFF.